Below are 21 T cell receptor beta chains sequenced from a single sample in a study of T cell changes during pregnancy in multiple sclerosis. Repertoires were generated with immunoSEQ multiplex PCR, while TCRdb's copy carries only in-frame clones and drops some. This table holds 30,000 to 40,000 clones, approximately 90% found once. This material consisted of CD4+ T cells from peripheral blood mononuclear cells, taken after pregnancy. These receptors all stem from a female donor in good health, enrolled as a control in a pregnancy study.

The chain joins TRBV27 to TRBJ1-2, with TRBD1 matching 7 bases. Germline V lookup: CDR1 MNHEY, CDR2 SMNVEV (reference sequence). V was clipped by 3 bases and J by 8 bases; unmatched bases: 6. The CDR3 loop spans 13 amino acids. CDR3 in DNA: TGTGCCAGCAGTTTCTGGACAGGAGAAGGCTACACCTTC. Translated, it gives CASSFWTGEGYTF.

The chain employs TRBV2 and TRBJ2-1, with D uncertain. With 2 bases removed from V and 0 bases from J, the gap between germline ends came to 11 bases. CDR3 length: 16 residues. In germline, CDR1 is SNHLY, CDR2 FYNNEI. The CDR3 DNA follows: TGTGCCAGCAGTGAAATCCGGTTAAGCTCCTACAATGAGCAGTTCTTC. This encodes CASSEIRLSSYNEQFF.

J is TRBJ2-5 and V is TRBV12-5; D might be TRBD1 (7 bases). Germline V gene sequence: CDR1 LGHNT, CDR2 FRNRAP. V was trimmed by 8 bases and J by 5 bases, leaving 18 bases between them. CDR3 size: 14 residues. CDR3 sequence (DNA): TGTGCTAGTAGCGGGCAGGGGGAGGAGGAGACCCAGTACTTC. As protein: CASSGQGEEETQYF.

This clone was counted only a few times. The V call is TRBV7-2, the J call TRBJ1-2; 9 bases match TRBD1. CDR3 length: 13 residues. The V and J ends lost 4 bases and 5 bases, in that order; junction bases with no gene match: 2. The V gene's germline CDR1 is SGHTA and CDR2 FQGNSA. The CDR3 nucleotides are TGTGCCAGCAGCTCGACAGGGGGGTATGGCTACACCTTC. Amino acids: CASSSTGGYGYTF.

CDR3: CASSRGQGGSTSTDTQYF. CDR3 DNA: TGCGCCAGCAGCCGTGGACAGGGGGGCAGTACTTCCACAGATACGCAGTATTTT. The chain couples TRBV5-1 to TRBJ2-3; TRBD1 aligns across 10 bases. The CDR3 is 18 amino acids. The ends lost 4 bases at V and 2 bases at J; junction bases unmatched: 13. Per germline, CDR1 SGHRS and CDR2 YFSETQ.

Judged by abundance, this clone is medium-sized (0.01 to 0.1%). This chain uses TRBV6-1 with TRBJ1-6; 7 positions agree with TRBD1. Germline V gives CDR1 MNHNS, CDR2 SASEGT. The CDR3 is 14 residues long. Trimming cost V 11 bases and J 7 bases; bases outside gene matches: 11. This CDR3 reads CALKGAGGNSPLHF. The CDR3 DNA sequence: TGTGCCCTCAAAGGGGCAGGGGGGAATTCACCCCTCCACTTT.

The chain joins TRBV29-1 to TRBJ2-3; TRBD1 aligns across 8 bases. After removal of 3 bases from V and 5 bases from J, the junction contained 7 bases not matched to a gene. The CDR3 is made up of 14 amino acids. Germline lookup yields CDR1 SQVTM and CDR2 ANQGSEA. The CDR3 nucleotides are TGCAGCGTTGATTCCAGGGGGCAGAGAGATACGCAGTATTTT. It specifies CSVDSRGQRDTQYF.

This clone has only one observation. The rearrangement links TRBV9 to TRBJ1-4, with D possibly TRBD1 on 5 matching bases. This CDR3 has 14 amino acids. Trimming removed 1 base at V and 7 bases at J, with 11 bases between. The germline V gene encodes CDR1 SGDLS and CDR2 YYNGEE. The CDR3 DNA reads TGTGCCAGCAGCGTATCGGGGGTGGGTGAAAAACTGTTTTTT. Its protein product is CASSVSGVGEKLFF.

In its sample, this clone ranks as medium-sized (0.01 to 0.1%). V usage is TRBV11-2 and J usage is TRBJ1-1, with 7 bases aligning to TRBD1. From germline, CDR1 is SGHAT and CDR2 FQNNGV. The CDR3 consists of 14 residues. Trimming cost V 3 bases and J 4 bases; bases outside gene matches: 5. This CDR3 is CASSLTGPVTEAFF. The CDR3 DNA reads as TGTGCCAGCAGCTTGACAGGGCCAGTCACTGAAGCTTTCTTT.

This clone was detected only once. V gene TRBV7-9 combines with J gene TRBJ2-7; a weak D match, TRBD2 (5 bases). The V end was cut by 5 bases, the J end by 6 bases, with 20 bases between. The germline CDR1 and CDR2 sequences are SEHNR and FQNEAQ (reference sequence). The CDR3 has 15 amino acids. This CDR3 is CASSRAATLRGEQYF. The CDR3 DNA follows: TGTGCCAGCAGCCGAGCAGCAACACTTCGGGGCGAGCAGTACTTC.

The V and J genes are TRBV11-3 and TRBJ2-7, with 13 bases matching TRBD2. The V gene end was trimmed by 4 bases and the J gene end by 3 bases; junction bases not matched to a gene: 3. The germline V gene encodes CDR1 SGHNT and CDR2 YENEEA. The CDR3 covers 15 residues. In DNA form, the CDR3 reads TGTGCCAGCAGCTCGGGACTAGCGGGACACTACGAGCAGTACTTC. The encoded protein is CASSSGLAGHYEQYF. The whole variable domain, remainder taken from reference TRBV11-3 and TRBJ2-7, is EAGVVQSPRYKIIEKKQPVAFWCNPISGHNTLYWYLQNLGQGPELLIRYENEEAVDDSQLPKDRFSAERLKGVDSTLKIQPAELGDSAVYLCASSSGLAGHYEQYFGPGTRLTVT.

The chain couples TRBV27 to TRBJ1-6; 7 nucleotides line up with TRBD1. The junction had 15 bases not matched to a gene; V was cut back by 6 bases and J by 7 bases. Germline CDR1 is MNHEY and CDR2 is SMNVEV (reference sequence). This CDR3 spans 17 amino acids. For the CDR3, the DNA is TGTGCCAGCAGAACCAGGGGGTCCCCGGGGCCCAATTCACCCCTCCACTTT. Amino acids: CASRTRGSPGPNSPLHF.

CDR3 sequence reads: CASSFGQGRGETQYF. Here the CDR3 DNA reads TGTGCCAGCAGCTTCGGTCAAGGGAGGGGAGAGACCCAGTACTTC. The chain is built from TRBV5-8 and TRBJ2-5, with TRBD2 matching 7 bases. The CDR3 length is 15 residues. The ends lost 2 bases at V and 4 bases at J; junction bases unmatched: 8. Germline CDR1 SGHTS, CDR2 YDEGEE.

The CDR3: CASSVQGTGTEAFF. The CDR3 DNA is TGTGCCAGCAGCGTACAGGGTACAGGGACTGAAGCTTTCTTT. This rearrangement joins TRBV6-5 to TRBJ1-1; perhaps TRBD1 as D (6 bases). The CDR3 runs to 14 residues. CDR1 is MNHEY, CDR2 SVGAGI, per germline. Trimming shortened V by 6 bases and J by 5 bases, and 16 bases separated the two germline ends.

The chain recombines TRBV9 with TRBJ2-3, with D tentatively TRBD2 (6 bases). Germline CDR1 reads SGDLS; CDR2 reads YYNGEE. The CDR3 consists of 13 residues. Trimming removed 8 bases at V and 2 bases at J, with 12 bases between. CDR3 coding DNA: TGTGCCAGTCGGGGGATCCTCACAGATACGCAGTATTTT. It codes for CASRGILTDTQYF.

In its sample, this clone ranks as medium-sized (0.01 to 0.1%). V usage is TRBV27 and J usage is TRBJ2-4, with 11 bases identical to TRBD1. Germline V gene lookup returns CDR1 MNHEY and CDR2 SMNVEV (reference sequence). J was trimmed by 11 bases and V by 4 bases; bases with no gene match: 4. The CDR3 sequence is 13 residues long. As DNA, the CDR3 is TGTGCCAGCAGTTCAACGGGACAGGGGGTTCAGTACTTC. Its translation: CASSSTGQGVQYF.

The V and J genes are TRBV27 and TRBJ2-7; 8 bases are shared with TRBD1. The CDR3 spans 14 residues. Germline assignment: CDR1 MNHEY and CDR2 SMNVEV (reference sequence). Trimming at V came to 0 bases and at J to 6 bases, leaving 4 bases not matched to a gene. The CDR3 spells CASSLSGQGSEQYF. The CDR3 nucleotides read TGTGCCAGCAGTTTATCCGGACAGGGCTCCGAGCAGTACTTC.

The rearrangement joins TRBV6-1 to TRBJ1-3; unclear D gene. Trimming removed 4 bases at V and 0 bases at J, with 13 bases between. Per germline, CDR1 MNHNS and CDR2 SASEGT. The CDR3 has 16 residues. The DNA for the CDR3 is TGTGCCAGCAGTGCGGGTAGTCCTTTCTCTGGAAACACCATATATTTT. Translated, it gives CASSAGSPFSGNTIYF.

This sequence joins TRBV27 and TRBJ1-5; 11 bases align to TRBD1. J was trimmed by 0 bases and V by 5 bases; bases with no gene match: 9. This CDR3 region has 18 residues. Germline V CDR1 and CDR2: MNHEY, SMNVEV (reference sequence). The CDR3 DNA follows: TGTGCCAGCAGTCCTAAAAGGACAGGGGGCGGTAGCAATCAGCCCCAGCATTTT. It yields the protein CASSPKRTGGGSNQPQHF.

The sample holds one count of this clone. CDR3 protein: CASSLGDRVLMTYNEQFF. Written as DNA, the CDR3 is TGCGCCAGCAGCTTGGGGGACAGGGTCCTTATGACCTACAATGAGCAGTTCTTC. The V and J genes are TRBV5-1 and TRBJ2-1; 9 nucleotides align to TRBD1. V lost 0 bases to trimming and J lost 2 bases; unmatched junction nucleotides: 9. Germline CDR1 and CDR2: SGHRS and YFSETQ. The CDR3 totals 18 residues.

The chain joins TRBV7-6 to TRBJ2-1; TRBD2 matches at 7 bases. CDR3 length equals 15 residues. Per germline, CDR1 SGHVS and CDR2 FNYEAQ. Germline trimming cut 5 bases from V and 0 bases from J; bases unmatched to any gene: 4. CDR3 DNA sequence: TGTGCCAGCAGCACCAGCGGGGCCTCCTACAATGAGCAGTTCTTC. This translates into CASSTSGASYNEQFF.